A selection of T cell receptor beta chains follows, all from one sample in a study of T cell responses to AZD1222 COVID-19 vaccine. Profiled with immunoSEQ multiplex PCR; TCRdb holds only in-frame clones, not every one. The sample shows some 99,000 clones, around 90% of them seen only once. Material: peripheral blood, obtained on day 0 of AZD1222 vaccination. The receptors were gathered from an adult in good health. The CDR3 runs from the conserved cysteine through the conserved F or W. D genes are given only for firm matches. Clone size, where shown, is once, few, many, or a class for clones that have expanded.

CDR3 length: 14; V gene: TRBV11-2; clone size: NA; D gene: NA; J gene: TRBJ1-4; CDR3 DNA: TGTGCCAGCAGCTTAGGGGGGGTGGGTGAAAAACTGTTTTTT; CDR3 protein: CASSLGGVGEKLFF
CDR3 length: 12; V gene: TRBV20-1; clone size: NA; D gene: NA; J gene: TRBJ1-1; CDR3 DNA: TGCAGTGCTAGTTCCCCGAACACTGAAGCTTTCTTT; CDR3 protein: CSASSPNTEAFF
CDR3 length: 14; V gene: TRBV6-5; clone size: NA; D gene: NA; J gene: TRBJ2-6; CDR3 DNA: TGTGCCAGCAGGTTAAGTGTAACGGCCAACGTCCTGACTTTC; CDR3 protein: CASRLSVTANVLTF
CDR3 length: 17; V gene: TRBV4-3; clone size: NA; D gene: TRBD1; J gene: TRBJ2-1; CDR3 DNA: TGCGCCAGCAGCCAAGCAGCAGGGGGAATACCTTACAATGAGCAGTTCTTC; CDR3 protein: CASSQAAGGIPYNEQFF
CDR3 length: 13; V gene: TRBV4-2; clone size: NA; D gene: NA; J gene: TRBJ2-3; CDR3 DNA: TGTGCCAGCAGCCCAACGCTGAGGGAATCACAGTATTTT; CDR3 protein: CASSPTLRESQYF
CDR3 length: 12; V gene: TRBV10-3; clone size: NA; D gene: TRBD1; J gene: TRBJ1-1; CDR3 DNA: TGTGCCATCAGTGATCGGGACAGGGCCCCTTTCTTT; CDR3 protein: CAISDRDRAPFF
CDR3 length: 13; V gene: TRBV3-1/TRBV3-2; clone size: NA; D gene: TRBD2; J gene: TRBJ2-3; CDR3 DNA: TGTGCCAGCAGCCAGGGACTACTAGATACGCAGTATTTT; CDR3 protein: CASSQGLLDTQYF
CDR3 length: 14; V gene: TRBV7-2; clone size: once; D gene: NA; J gene: TRBJ2-1; CDR3 DNA: TGTGCCAGCAGCTTGCTAGCCAACTACAATGAGCAGTTCTTC; CDR3 protein: CASSLLANYNEQFF
CDR3 length: 12; V gene: TRBV21-1; clone size: NA; D gene: NA; J gene: TRBJ2-7; CDR3 DNA: TGTGCCAGCTCGAAGGCGGCCTACGAGCAGTACTTC; CDR3 protein: CASSKAAYEQYF
CDR3 length: 14; V gene: TRBV6-2/TRBV6-3; clone size: NA; D gene: NA; J gene: TRBJ2-3; CDR3 DNA: TGTGCCAGCAGTTACTCAGGTAGTCTTGGTACGCAGTATTTT; CDR3 protein: CASSYSGSLGTQYF
CDR3 length: 14; V gene: TRBV5-5; clone size: NA; D gene: NA; J gene: TRBJ1-6; CDR3 DNA: TGTGCCAGCAGCTTTGAGGGTTCGAGCTCACCCCTCCACTTT; CDR3 protein: CASSFEGSSSPLHF
CDR3 length: 16; V gene: TRBV4-2; clone size: NA; D gene: TRBD2; J gene: TRBJ2-1; CDR3 DNA: TGTGCCAGCAGCCAAGTCGCTAGCGGGGGGTACGATGAGCAGTTCTTC; CDR3 protein: CASSQVASGGYDEQFF
CDR3 length: 13; V gene: TRBV27; clone size: once; D gene: NA; J gene: TRBJ1-4; CDR3 DNA: TGTGCCAGCAGGGGAACAACTAATGAAAAACTGTTTTTT; CDR3 protein: CASRGTTNEKLFF
CDR3 length: 15; V gene: TRBV9; clone size: NA; D gene: TRBD2; J gene: TRBJ2-5; CDR3 DNA: TGTGCCAGCAGTCCTAGCGGGGGGCTTCAAGAGACCCAGTACTTC; CDR3 protein: CASSPSGGLQETQYF
CDR3 length: 12; V gene: TRBV4-1; clone size: NA; D gene: NA; J gene: TRBJ2-5; CDR3 DNA: TGCGCCAGCAGCCAAGACCACGGGACCCAGTACTTC; CDR3 protein: CASSQDHGTQYF